The clone carrying this TCR beta chain was detected ten times or more. Amplification targeted TCR beta CDR3 regions from RNA transcripts. First-round RT-PCR targeting the TCR CDR3 was performed with the HTBI primer set. MiXCR, run by TCRdb on the multiplex PCR reads, gives a single entry per CDR3 protein. The table records some 320,000 distinct CDR3 sequences, roughly an eighth of them present only once. J was trimmed by 3 bases and V by 10 bases; bases with no gene match: 7. The CDR3 spans 14 residues. CDR1 KGHDR and CDR2 SFDVKD come from the germline V gene. The entry originates in a study of T cells in Graves' hyperthyroidism and ophthalmopathy. Study-level background: Peripheral blood draws took place at initial diagnosis, ahead of any treatment.

At least 3 on the Clinical Activity Score was recorded for ophthalmopathy patients, who also had NOSPECS grade at least 4 and duration under 3 months. It was uncontrolled infection, other autoimmune disease, pregnancy or lactation that excluded patients. This receptor was obtained from a woman aged 35 to 49 with Graves' ophthalmopathy. V and J are TRBV24-1 and TRBJ2-5; TRBD1 matches at 10 bases. Sequencing was performed on blood. CDR3 residues: CATRGTGVEETQYF. CDR3 DNA: TGTGCCACAAGGGGGACAGGGGTTGAAGAGACCCAGTACTTC.